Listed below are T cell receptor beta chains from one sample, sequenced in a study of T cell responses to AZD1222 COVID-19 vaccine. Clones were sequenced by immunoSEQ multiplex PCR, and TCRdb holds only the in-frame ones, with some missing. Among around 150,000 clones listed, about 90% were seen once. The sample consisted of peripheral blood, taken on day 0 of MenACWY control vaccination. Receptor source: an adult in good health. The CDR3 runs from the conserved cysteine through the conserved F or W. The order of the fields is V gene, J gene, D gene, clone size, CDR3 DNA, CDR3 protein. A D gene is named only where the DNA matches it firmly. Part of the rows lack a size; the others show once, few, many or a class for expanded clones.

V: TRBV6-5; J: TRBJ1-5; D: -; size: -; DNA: TGTGCCAGCAGTCCCACAGGCAATCAGCCCCAGCATTTT; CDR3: CASSPTGNQPQHF
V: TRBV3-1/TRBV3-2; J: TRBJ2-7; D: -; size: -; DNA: TGTGCCAGCAGCCAAGACCCAAGACACTACTCCTACGAGCAGTACTTC; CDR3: CASSQDPRHYSYEQYF
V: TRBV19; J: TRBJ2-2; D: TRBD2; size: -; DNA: TGTGCCAGTAATACTAATGGGGGGGCCGGGGAGCTGTTTTTT; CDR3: CASNTNGGAGELFF
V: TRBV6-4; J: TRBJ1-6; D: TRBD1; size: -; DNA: TGTGCCAGCAGGGGACAGGGTTCACCCCTCCACTTT; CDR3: CASRGQGSPLHF
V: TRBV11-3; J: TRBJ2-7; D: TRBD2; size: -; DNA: TGTGCCAGCAGCTTAGGGCGCGGGGGCTACGAGCAGTACTTC; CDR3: CASSLGRGGYEQYF
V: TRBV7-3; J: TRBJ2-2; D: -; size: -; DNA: TGTGCCAGCAGCTTCAACACCGGGGAGCTGTTTTTT; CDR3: CASSFNTGELFF
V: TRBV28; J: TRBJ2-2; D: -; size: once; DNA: TGTGCCATACAGGGAGTATTGCCCGGGGAGCTGTTTTTT; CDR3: CAIQGVLPGELFF
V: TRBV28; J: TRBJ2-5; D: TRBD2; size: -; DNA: TGTGCCAGCGGGGGGACTAGCGGGCAAGAGACCCAGTACTTC; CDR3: CASGGTSGQETQYF
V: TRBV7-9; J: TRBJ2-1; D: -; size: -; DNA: TGTGCCAGCAGCTTGAATTTTGAGCAGTTCTTC; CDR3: CASSLNFEQFF
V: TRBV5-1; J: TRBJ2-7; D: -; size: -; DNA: TGCGCCAGCAGCGGGCAGGCAGCCGAGCAGTACTTC; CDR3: CASSGQAAEQYF
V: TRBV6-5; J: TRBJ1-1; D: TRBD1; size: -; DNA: TGTGCCAGCACCCCGACAGGGTTTCGGGCTGAAGCTTTCTTT; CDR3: CASTPTGFRAEAFF
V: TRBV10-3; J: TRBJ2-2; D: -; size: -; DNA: TGTGCCAGTTCGGGCGGGTCGGGCATGACGAACACCGGGGAGCTGTTTTTT; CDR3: CASSGGSGMTNTGELFF
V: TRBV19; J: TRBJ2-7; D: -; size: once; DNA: TGTGCCAGTAGTAAGCGGATCTCCTACGAGCAGTACTTC; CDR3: CASSKRISYEQYF
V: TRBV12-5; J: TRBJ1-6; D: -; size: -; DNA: TGTGCTAGTGGTTTCCGCCATAATTCACCCCTCCACTTT; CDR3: CASGFRHNSPLHF
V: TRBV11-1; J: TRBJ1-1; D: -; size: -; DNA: TGTGCCAGCAGCTCAGACCGTGATGAAGCTTTCTTT; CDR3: CASSSDRDEAFF
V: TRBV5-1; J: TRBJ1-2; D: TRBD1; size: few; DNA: TGCGCCAGCAGCTTGGGTGGGACAGGTGGAGGCTACACCTTC; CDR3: CASSLGGTGGGYTF
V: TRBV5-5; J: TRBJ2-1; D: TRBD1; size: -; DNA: TGTGCCAGCAGCTTGAGGGAAGGGGGCCCTTCAATCTATGAGCAGTTCTTC; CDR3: CASSLREGGPSIYEQFF
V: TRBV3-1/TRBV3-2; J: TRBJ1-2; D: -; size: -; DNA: TGTGCCAGCAGCCAAGATGTGGGGCCGACGAGCTATGGCTACACCTTC; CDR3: CASSQDVGPTSYGYTF
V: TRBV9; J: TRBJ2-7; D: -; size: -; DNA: TGTGCCAGCAGCGTAGACGCGGGAACCTACGAGCAGTACTTC; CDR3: CASSVDAGTYEQYF
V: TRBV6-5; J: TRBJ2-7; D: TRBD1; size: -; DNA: TGTGCCAGCAGTAAGGGACAGGGGTTGACCGAGCAGTACTTC; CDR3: CASSKGQGLTEQYF